This TCR beta chain was sequenced during a study of memory CD4+ T cells and cytomegalovirus serostatus. At the level of the study: This sample comes from healthy Belgian adults, 8 to 10 CMV seropositive, some 22 seronegative.

Deletions cut 4 bases from V and 0 bases from J, with 13 bases between. In germline, CDR1 is SQVTM, CDR2 ANQGSEA. CDR3 length: 15 amino acids. Worth noting for this clone: Its cognate antigen is unknown.

Original processing methods: After removing out-of-frame reads, around 2.2 million distinct TCRbeta sequences remained. Libraries were prepared by immunoSEQ multiplex PCR; TCRdb keeps only in-frame clonotypes and omits some of them. For V, J and clone size, that table is used; D and trimming come from the DNA. The table records roughly 45,000 clones, around four fifths of them present only once. The sort gate was single viable CD3+CD4+CD8-CD45RO+ cells for memory CD4+ T cells. Whole-study findings and limits: Suggested: most of the CMV-linked TCR signature lies in CD4+ memory cells.

The sample comprised memory CD4+ T cells from blood. The sequence derives from an adult in good health and CMV-seronegative. The V gene is TRBV29-1, the J gene TRBJ1-3; D is possibly TRBD1 (6 bases). CDR3 nucleotides: TGCAGCGTTGGCGGAGGGGGGACCTCTGGAAACACCATATATTTT. This sequence encodes CSVGGGGTSGNTIYF.